This is a list of T cell receptor beta chains from one sample in a study of spatial heterogeneity in lung cancer. TCRdb called the 5' RACE reads again in MiXCR, with one record for every CDR3 protein. The table shows 4,700 or so distinct CDR3 sequences, with around 9% occurring only once. The specimen was lung tumor tissue, collected at surgery. Receptor source: a male donor with early-stage non-small cell lung cancer. The CDR3 runs from the conserved cysteine through the conserved F or W. The order of the fields is D gene, J gene, V gene, clone size, CDR3 protein, CDR3 DNA. D genes are given only for firm matches. Some rows have no size entry. The others give once, few or many, or a class for an expanded clone.

TRBD1 TRBJ2-7 TRBV2 medium-sized CASSEYRGQSEQYF TGTGCCAGCAGTGAGTACAGGGGGCAGAGCGAGCAGTACTTC
TRBD1 TRBJ2-1 TRBV28 many CATRQGGDNEQFF TGTGCCACCAGACAGGGGGGCGACAATGAGCAGTTCTTC
TRBD2 TRBJ2-5 TRBV7-2 many CASSLVLLAGRETQYF TGTGCCAGCAGCTTAGTTCTACTAGCGGGACGTGAGACCCAGTACTTC
TRBD2 TRBJ2-7 TRBV10-3 medium-sized CAINGGESYEQYF TGTGCCATCAACGGGGGGGAGTCCTACGAGCAGTACTTC
TRBD1 TRBJ1-5 TRBV4-3 many CASSRDRGGNQPQHF TGCGCCAGCAGCCGAGACAGGGGGGGAAATCAGCCCCAGCATTTT
TRBD2 TRBJ2-3 TRBV4-3 medium-sized CASSQDWLAGDTQYF TGCGCCAGCAGCCAAGATTGGCTAGCGGGAGATACGCAGTATTTT
. TRBJ1-1 TRBV12-3/TRBV12-4 medium-sized CASSFTGMNTEAFF TGTGCCAGCAGTTTTACAGGGATGAACACTGAAGCTTTCTTT
. TRBJ2-7 TRBV6-5 many CASSRRNAHEQYF TGTGCCAGCAGTCGAAGGAATGCTCACGAGCAGTACTTC
TRBD2 TRBJ2-1 TRBV11-2 medium-sized CASSLEAGHEQFF TGTGCCAGCAGCTTAGAAGCGGGGCATGAGCAGTTCTTC
TRBD1 TRBJ1-2 TRBV28 . CASSLGGGTRNGYTF TGTGCCAGCAGTTTAGGAGGGGGCACCCGAAATGGCTACACCTTC
. TRBJ1-6 TRBV7-3 medium-sized CASSIQGDNSPLHF TGTGCCAGCAGCATACAGGGCGATAATTCACCCCTCCACTTT
TRBD1 TRBJ1-2 TRBV29-1 large CSVGQGASYGYTF TGCAGCGTTGGACAGGGGGCGAGCTATGGCTACACCTTC
. TRBJ2-2 TRBV7-3 medium-sized CASSLGIAHTGELFF TGTGCCAGCAGCTTGGGAATTGCTCACACCGGGGAGCTGTTTTTT
. TRBJ2-3 TRBV29-1 few CSVDGGFGGDTQYF TGCAGCGTTGATGGCGGGTTTGGGGGAGATACGCAGTATTTT
TRBD2 TRBJ2-1 TRBV28 medium-sized CASSLGGTSDDEQFF TGTGCCAGCAGTTTAGGGGGGACTAGTGATGATGAGCAGTTCTTC
TRBD1 TRBJ2-7 TRBV6-6 medium-sized CASSYSNQGVFRYYEQYF TGTGCCAGCAGTTACTCGAATCAGGGGGTCTTTCGATACTACGAGCAGTACTTC
. TRBJ2-5 TRBV20-1 . CSAGPGLEKETQYF TGCAGTGCTGGGCCGGGACTCGAGAAAGAGACCCAGTACTTC
. TRBJ2-6 TRBV28 medium-sized CASSFTDRSSGANVLTF TGTGCCAGCAGTTTCACGGACCGCAGCTCTGGGGCCAACGTCCTGACTTTC
TRBD1 TRBJ2-2 TRBV7-9 medium-sized CASSLTGGHAGTGELFF TGTGCCAGCAGCTTAACAGGGGGACATGCCGGCACCGGGGAGCTGTTTTTT
TRBD2 TRBJ2-2 TRBV29-1 medium-sized CSAGLAGGTGELFF TGCAGCGCGGGACTAGCGGGAGGTACCGGGGAGCTGTTTTTT